The rows below give T cell receptor beta chains drawn from one sample of a study of blood T cell repertoires in COVID-19. TCRdb's table, derived via immunoSEQ multiplex PCR, lists solely in-frame clones and lacks some. The profile shows roughly 97,000 clones, around 80% of them singletons. Source material: peripheral blood. These receptors were taken from a man aged 65-85 years with acute or convalescent COVID-19. The CDR3 runs from the conserved cysteine through the conserved F or W. D genes are given only for firm matches. A clone size is listed for some rows: how often the clone was seen (once, few, many), or a class if it is expanded.

TRBD2	TRBV11-3	TRBJ2-2	.	CASSLDGGDRELFF	TGTGCCAGCAGCTTAGACGGGGGGGACCGGGAGCTGTTTTTT
TRBD1	TRBV18	TRBJ1-4	.	CASSPTRTGGNEKLFF	TGTGCCAGCTCACCTACTCGGACAGGGGGGAATGAAAAACTGTTTTTT
.	TRBV7-3	TRBJ1-1	.	CASSLNAGVTEAFF	TGTGCCAGCAGCTTAAATGCAGGGGTCACTGAAGCTTTCTTT
TRBD1	TRBV12-3/TRBV12-4	TRBJ1-1	.	CASSGQGNTEAFF	TGTGCCAGCAGTGGACAGGGAAACACTGAAGCTTTCTTT
TRBD1	TRBV10-3	TRBJ1-2	.	CAISENPQGAFGYTF	TGTGCCATCAGTGAGAACCCCCAGGGGGCTTTTGGCTACACCTTC
.	TRBV10-3	TRBJ1-2	.	CAIDGPTEGGYTF	TGTGCCATCGACGGGCCGACCGAGGGTGGCTACACCTTC
TRBD2	TRBV24-1	TRBJ2-1	.	CATSDRASGIDEQFF	TGTGCCACCAGTGATAGGGCTAGCGGGATTGATGAGCAGTTCTTC
TRBD2	TRBV18	TRBJ2-7	.	CASSPKTSGGAGEQYF	TGTGCCAGCTCACCAAAGACTAGCGGGGGGGCGGGCGAGCAGTACTTC
TRBD1	TRBV30	TRBJ2-2	.	CAWRDRGRSGELFF	TGTGCCTGGAGGGACAGGGGGCGATCCGGGGAGCTGTTTTTT
.	TRBV29-1	TRBJ1-5	.	CSVRENSNQPQHF	TGCAGCGTTCGGGAAAATAGCAATCAGCCCCAGCATTTT
.	TRBV24-1	TRBJ2-1	.	CATSDYSGYNEQFF	TGTGCCACCAGTGATTACAGCGGGTACAATGAGCAGTTCTTC
.	TRBV6-5	TRBJ1-2	.	CASSYSGRRTGYTF	TGTGCCAGCAGTTACTCGGGCAGGAGGACCGGCTACACCTTC
TRBD2	TRBV4-2	TRBJ2-2	.	CASSHGTSGSNTGELFF	TGTGCCAGCAGCCACGGGACTAGCGGTTCGAACACCGGGGAGCTGTTTTTT
TRBD2	TRBV6-1	TRBJ2-2	.	CASSGTGLAGGPYTGELFF	TGTGCCAGCAGTGGGACCGGACTAGCGGGAGGGCCGTACACCGGGGAGCTGTTTTTT
TRBD2	TRBV19	TRBJ2-1	.	CASSIARTSGRGDEQFF	TGTGCCAGTAGTATCGCGAGGACTAGCGGGAGGGGCGATGAGCAGTTCTTC
.	TRBV28	TRBJ1-2	.	CASSSRVYGYTF	TGTGCCAGCAGTTCCCGTGTCTATGGCTACACCTTC
TRBD2	TRBV10-3	TRBJ2-3	.	CAIRAGTSGSTDTQYF	TGTGCCATCAGAGCCGGGACTAGCGGGAGCACAGATACGCAGTATTTT
TRBD1	TRBV7-2	TRBJ2-5	.	CASSSLSGGHQETQYF	TGTGCCAGCAGCTCCCTGTCAGGGGGCCACCAAGAGACCCAGTACTTC
TRBD1	TRBV9	TRBJ2-7	.	CASSVGDRGHFEQYF	TGTGCCAGCAGCGTAGGGGACAGGGGGCATTTCGAGCAGTACTTC
TRBD2	TRBV6-2/TRBV6-3	TRBJ2-1	.	CASSVAGLAVYNEQFF	TGTGCCAGCAGCGTTGCGGGACTAGCGGTATACAATGAGCAGTTCTTC
.	TRBV11-2	TRBJ2-7	.	CASSFLRDSYEQYF	TGTGCCAGCAGCTTTTTGAGAGACTCCTACGAGCAGTACTTC
TRBD1	TRBV29-1	TRBJ1-4	.	CSVVLPGQGKGKLFF	TGCAGCGTTGTCTTGCCCGGACAGGGCAAAGGAAAACTGTTTTTT
.	TRBV19	TRBJ2-1	.	CASAPLGESYNEQFF	TGTGCCAGTGCCCCGTTGGGAGAATCCTACAATGAGCAGTTCTTC
TRBD1	TRBV18	TRBJ1-4	.	CASSPQVDRANEKLFF	TGTGCCAGCTCACCCCAAGTGGACAGGGCGAATGAAAAACTGTTTTTT
.	TRBV11-2	TRBJ2-1	few	CASSLLSGWDSYNEQFF	TGTGCCAGCAGCTTACTCTCAGGGTGGGACTCCTACAATGAGCAGTTCTTC
.	TRBV5-1	TRBJ1-1	.	CASTSTGGTEAFF	TGCGCCAGCACCTCGACCGGGGGCACTGAAGCTTTCTTT
TRBD1	TRBV28	TRBJ1-5	.	CASSRVLGGQVVGPQHF	TGTGCCAGCAGCCGAGTTTTGGGTGGACAGGTGGTTGGGCCCCAGCATTTT
TRBD2	TRBV10-2	TRBJ2-2	.	CASRGGTSVTGELFF	TGCGCCAGCCGAGGGGGGACTAGCGTTACCGGGGAGCTGTTTTTT
.	TRBV3-1/TRBV3-2	TRBJ1-1	.	CASSLQAPNTEAFF	TGTGCCAGCAGCCTTCAGGCTCCGAACACTGAAGCTTTCTTT
TRBD1	TRBV14	TRBJ1-1	.	CASSHGTAQAFF	TGTGCCAGCAGCCACGGGACAGCCCAAGCTTTCTTT
.	TRBV29-1	TRBJ2-3	.	CSVELRTSHTQYF	TGCAGCGTTGAACTTCGTACTAGTCACACGCAGTATTTT
.	TRBV6-1	TRBJ1-2	few	CASSDQTGSGRGYTF	TGTGCCAGCAGTGACCAAACAGGGTCGGGCCGTGGCTACACCTTC
TRBD1	TRBV4-1	TRBJ1-1	.	CASSQAGTGNTEAFF	TGCGCCAGCAGCCAAGCCGGGACAGGGAACACTGAAGCTTTCTTT
.	TRBV3-1/TRBV3-2	TRBJ2-5	.	CASSQDNRAIPKTQYF	TGTGCCAGCAGCCAAGATAATAGAGCCATACCCAAGACCCAGTACTTC
TRBD2	TRBV6-5	TRBJ2-5	.	CASTPGGTQYF	TGTGCCAGCACACCGGGGGGGACCCAGTACTTC
.	TRBV19	TRBJ2-1	.	CASSIKHPSSYNEQFF	TGTGCCAGTAGTATCAAGCACCCGAGCTCCTACAATGAGCAGTTCTTC
TRBD1	TRBV7-9	TRBJ1-2	.	CASSGPRTGVSLDGYTF	TGTGCCAGCAGCGGTCCCAGGACAGGGGTCTCTCTTGATGGCTACACCTTC
TRBD2	TRBV7-2	TRBJ2-1	.	CASSLAGARARNEQFF	TGTGCCAGCAGCCTAGCGGGGGCTCGGGCTAGGAATGAGCAGTTCTTC
.	TRBV5-5	TRBJ1-1	once	CASSLAGDRNTEAFF	TGTGCCAGCAGCTTGGCAGGGGACCGAAACACTGAAGCTTTCTTT
.	TRBV7-2	TRBJ2-3	.	CASRLRAGAGAGDTQYF	TGTGCCAGCAGATTACGGGCCGGTGCGGGGGCCGGAGATACGCAGTATTTT
.	TRBV18	TRBJ1-1	.	CASSLVTGLNTEAFF	TGTGCCAGCTCATTAGTGACAGGTCTGAACACTGAAGCTTTCTTT
TRBD2	TRBV7-9	TRBJ2-1	.	CASSFLAGGRFF	TGTGCCAGCAGCTTTCTCGCGGGAGGACGGTTCTTC
.	TRBV30	TRBJ1-6	.	CASTRGGLNSPLHF	TGTGCCTCGACCAGGGGAGGGCTTAATTCACCCCTCCACTTT
TRBD2	TRBV7-2	TRBJ2-1	.	CASSSGLAGDPPRFF	TGTGCCAGCAGCTCTGGACTAGCGGGGGACCCCCCTCGGTTCTTC
TRBD1	TRBV9	TRBJ1-2	.	CASSPSGQGSQGYTF	TGTGCCAGCAGCCCCTCGGGACAGGGATCTCAGGGCTACACCTTC